This TCR beta chain came from a study of response to subunit inactivated influenza vaccine. General study results and limits: Authors suggested each seasonal influenza vaccination recruits few new T cells.

Notes on this clonotype: Its antigen remains unidentified.

Using its own MiXCR run on the RT-PCR reads, TCRdb lists one record per CDR3 protein. Altogether 700,000 to 800,000 distinct CDR3 sequences are present, 18% being singletons, with the ten largest covering about a tenth. In germline, CDR1 is SEHNR, CDR2 FQNEAQ (reference sequence). J gave up 7 bases and V 5 bases, and 8 bases lay outside the gene matches. CDR3 size: 14 residues. The chain couples TRBV7-9 to TRBJ2-1; TRBD1 aligns across 7 bases. This receptor was taken from a man in his fifties who received an inactivated influenza vaccine. The material was PBMCs from blood, obtained more than 4 days after vaccination. CDR3 protein: CASSIGTAQNEQFF. CDR3 DNA sequence: TGTGCCAGCAGCATAGGGACAGCTCAGAATGAGCAGTTCTTC.